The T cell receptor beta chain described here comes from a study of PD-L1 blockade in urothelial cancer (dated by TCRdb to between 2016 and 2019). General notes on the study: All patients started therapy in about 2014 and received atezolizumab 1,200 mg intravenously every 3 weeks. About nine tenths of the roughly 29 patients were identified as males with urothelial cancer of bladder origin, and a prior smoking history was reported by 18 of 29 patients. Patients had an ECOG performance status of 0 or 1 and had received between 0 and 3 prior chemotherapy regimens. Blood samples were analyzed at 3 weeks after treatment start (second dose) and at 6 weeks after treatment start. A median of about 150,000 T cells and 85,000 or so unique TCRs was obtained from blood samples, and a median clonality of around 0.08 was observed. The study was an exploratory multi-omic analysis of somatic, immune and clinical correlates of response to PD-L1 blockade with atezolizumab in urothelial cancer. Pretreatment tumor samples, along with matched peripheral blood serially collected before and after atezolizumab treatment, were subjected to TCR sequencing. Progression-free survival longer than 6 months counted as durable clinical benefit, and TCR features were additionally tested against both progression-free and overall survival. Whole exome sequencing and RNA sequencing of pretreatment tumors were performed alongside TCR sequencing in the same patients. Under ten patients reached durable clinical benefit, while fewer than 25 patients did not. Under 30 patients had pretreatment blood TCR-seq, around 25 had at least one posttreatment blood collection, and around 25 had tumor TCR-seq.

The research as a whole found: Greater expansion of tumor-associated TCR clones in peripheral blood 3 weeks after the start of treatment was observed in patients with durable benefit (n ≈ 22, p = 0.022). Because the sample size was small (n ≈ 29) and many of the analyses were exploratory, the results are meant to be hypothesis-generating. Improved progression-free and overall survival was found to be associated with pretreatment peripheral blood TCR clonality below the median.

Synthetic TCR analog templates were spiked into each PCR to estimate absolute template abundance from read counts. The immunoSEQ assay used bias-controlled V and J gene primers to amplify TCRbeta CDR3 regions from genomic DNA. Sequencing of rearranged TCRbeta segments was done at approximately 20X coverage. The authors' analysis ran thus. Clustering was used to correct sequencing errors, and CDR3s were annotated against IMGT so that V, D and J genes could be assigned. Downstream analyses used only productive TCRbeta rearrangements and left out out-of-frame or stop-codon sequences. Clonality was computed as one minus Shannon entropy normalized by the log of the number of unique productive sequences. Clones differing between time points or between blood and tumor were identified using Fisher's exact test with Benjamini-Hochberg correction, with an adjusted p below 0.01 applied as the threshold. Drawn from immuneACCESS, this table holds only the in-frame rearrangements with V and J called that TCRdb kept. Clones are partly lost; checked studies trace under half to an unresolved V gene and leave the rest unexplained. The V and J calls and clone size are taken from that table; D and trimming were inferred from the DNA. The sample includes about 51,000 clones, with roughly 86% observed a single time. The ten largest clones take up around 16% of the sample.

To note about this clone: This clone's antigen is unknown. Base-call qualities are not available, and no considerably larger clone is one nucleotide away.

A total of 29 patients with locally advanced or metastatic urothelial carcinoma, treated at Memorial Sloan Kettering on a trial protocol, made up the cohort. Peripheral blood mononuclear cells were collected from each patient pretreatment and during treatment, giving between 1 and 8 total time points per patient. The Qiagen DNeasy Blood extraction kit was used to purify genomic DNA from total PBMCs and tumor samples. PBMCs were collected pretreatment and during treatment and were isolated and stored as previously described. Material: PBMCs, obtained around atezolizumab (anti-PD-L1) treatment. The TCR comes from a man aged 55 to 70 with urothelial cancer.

The DNA sequence reads TGTGCCAGCAGGTCCAAGGGGGCCACCGTCTGGGAGCAGTACTTC. Translated, it reads CASRSKGATVWEQYF. The rearrangement joined TRBV28 to TRBJ2-7; TRBD1 lines up with 7 middle nucleotides. Ends trimmed: V by 6 bases, J by 7 bases; bases unmatched to a gene: 15. The germline V gene yields MDHEN for CDR1 and SYDVKM for CDR2. Measured from the cysteine to the phenylalanine, the CDR3 is 15 residues long. Only the CDR3 DNA stays, 45 bases, in frame from base 1.